This T cell receptor beta chain was recorded in a study of blood T cell repertoires in COVID-19. The wider study: The United States, Italy and Spain provided the acute and convalescent COVID-19 samples.

Some clones are missing from TCRdb's copy, which holds only in-frame ones; the method was immunoSEQ multiplex PCR. The table records 13,000 to 15,000 clones, approximately 92% of them present only once. This CDR3 region has 15 residues. The germline CDR1 and CDR2 sequences are LGHDT and YNNKEL (reference sequence). The J segment lost 4 bases and the V segment lost 2 bases, leaving 5 bases of the junction unmatched. The receptor was derived from a human donor with active COVID-19. The donor label of this sample is uncertain. The chain carries TRBV3-1 (or the pseudogene TRBV3-2) and TRBJ2-1, with 7 bases fitting TRBD1. Sequencing was performed on peripheral blood. CDR3 DNA sequence: TGTGCCAGCAGCCAAAGGCAGGGGGAATACAATGAGCAGTTCTTC. Translated: CASSQRQGEYNEQFF.